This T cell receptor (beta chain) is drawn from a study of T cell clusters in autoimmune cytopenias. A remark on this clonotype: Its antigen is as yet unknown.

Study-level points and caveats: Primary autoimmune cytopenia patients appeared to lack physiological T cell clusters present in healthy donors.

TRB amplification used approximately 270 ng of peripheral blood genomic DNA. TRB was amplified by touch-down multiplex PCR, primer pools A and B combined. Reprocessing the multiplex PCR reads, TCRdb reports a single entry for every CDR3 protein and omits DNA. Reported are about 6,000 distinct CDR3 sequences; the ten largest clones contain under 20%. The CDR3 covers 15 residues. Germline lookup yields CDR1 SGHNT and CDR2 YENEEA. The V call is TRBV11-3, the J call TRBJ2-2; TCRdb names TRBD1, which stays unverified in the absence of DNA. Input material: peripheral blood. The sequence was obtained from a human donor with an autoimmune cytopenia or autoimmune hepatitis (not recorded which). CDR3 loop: CASSSDRENNGELFF.